Listed here are 15 T cell receptor beta chains from one sample, sequenced in a study of shared clonotypes between healthy human individuals. Sequenced by immunoSEQ multiplex PCR; TCRdb stores in-frame clones only, minus some. Among 1,500,000 or so clones listed, around 95% were seen once. The sequencing sample was made of naive CD4+ T cells sorted from blood. The subset: CD45RA+ positively selected. Receptors were obtained from a man younger than 45 in good health.

The chain carries TRBV11-2 and TRBJ1-2; no reliable D call. Trimming cost V 2 bases and J 8 bases, with 9 bases left between them. The germline V gene encodes CDR1 SGHAT and CDR2 FQNNGV. The CDR3 is made up of 12 amino acids. This CDR3 reads CASSLSLGGYTF. CDR3 coding DNA: TGTGCCAGCAGCTTATCTCTAGGAGGCTACACCTTC.

The chain joins TRBV4-1 to TRBJ2-2; no firm D call. V was shortened by 1 base and J by 0 bases, with 6 bases between the two germline ends. CDR3 length: 15 amino acids. CDR1 and CDR2 from the germline V gene are MGHRA and YSYEKL. CDR3 in amino acids: CASSQGETNTGELFF. CDR3 DNA: TGCGCCAGCAGCCAAGGGGAAACGAACACCGGGGAGCTGTTTTTT.

The chain uses TRBV6-4 and TRBJ1-1; D gene unclear. This CDR3 is 13 amino acids long. V lost 6 bases, J lost 1 base, and 9 bases lay in between. CDR1 is MRHNA, CDR2 SNTAGT, per germline. The CDR3 DNA sequence: TGTGCCAGCAGATTTGACGGGAACACTGAAGCTTTCTTT. Translated: CASRFDGNTEAFF.

The CDR3 DNA reads as TGTGCCAGCAGTACTGGGACTAGCGGGAGGGTTGAGCAGTTCTTC. Translated, it gives CASSTGTSGRVEQFF. The chain has TRBV2 and TRBJ2-1, with TRBD2 matching over 16 bases. From germline, CDR1 is SNHLY and CDR2 FYNNEI. CDR3 length equals 15 residues. The ends lost 5 bases at V and 9 bases at J; junction bases unmatched: 4.

J is TRBJ2-7 and V is TRBV6-6; D unclear. The V end lost 7 bases, the J end lost 0 bases, and 7 bases lay between the germline ends. There are 12 residues in the CDR3. Germline V gives CDR1 MNHNY, CDR2 SVGAGI (reference sequence). CDR3 in amino acids: CASKGSSYEQYF. The CDR3, as DNA: TGTGCCAGCAAGGGCTCCTCCTACGAGCAGTACTTC.

This rearrangement joins TRBV10-3 to TRBJ2-1; D might be TRBD2 (5 bases). The V gene's germline CDR1 is ENHRY and CDR2 SYGVKD. V lost 6 bases, J lost 2 bases, and 8 bases lay in between. CDR3 length: 13 amino acids. The CDR3 region is CAIREAAYNEQFF. CDR3 DNA: TGTGCCATCAGGGAGGCCGCCTACAATGAGCAGTTCTTC.

The rearrangement uses TRBV5-4 and TRBJ2-7; TRBD2 aligns across 11 bases. The CDR3 totals 17 residues. Per the germline V gene, CDR1 is SGHNT and CDR2 is YYREEE (reference sequence). Germline trimming cut 2 bases from V and 0 bases from J; bases unmatched to any gene: 7. CDR3 sequence (DNA): TGTGCCAGCAGCTTAAGACTAGCGGGAATTAGCTCCTACGAGCAGTACTTC. Protein sequence: CASSLRLAGISSYEQYF.

The V gene is TRBV19, the J gene TRBJ2-7, with 9 positions matching TRBD1. Looked up from germline, CDR1 is LNHDA and CDR2 is SQIVND (reference sequence). J lost 1 base, V lost 4 bases, and 2 bases had no gene match. This CDR3 spans 14 amino acids. The chain's CDR3 is CASSKGQGSYEQYF. For the CDR3, the DNA is TGTGCCAGTAGTAAGGGACAGGGATCCTACGAGCAGTACTTC.

The chain uses TRBV5-8 and TRBJ2-3; 7 nucleotides agree with TRBD2. Unmatched junction bases numbered 6, after V lost 5 bases and J lost 0 bases. Germline V gene sequence: CDR1 SGHTS, CDR2 YDEGEE. The CDR3 runs 15 residues. The CDR3 here is CASRRSGASTDTQYF. In nucleotides, the CDR3 is TGTGCCAGCAGACGGAGCGGGGCTAGCACAGATACGCAGTATTTT.

The chain joins TRBV6-6 to TRBJ2-1; 8 bases are a match to TRBD1. The CDR3 extends over 15 amino acids. V shed 6 bases and J 1 base; nucleotides not matched to a gene: 5. The germline V gene has CDR1 MNHNY and CDR2 SVGAGI (reference sequence). This chain's CDR3 is CASRPGQGSYNEQFF. Written as DNA, the CDR3 is TGTGCCAGCAGGCCTGGACAGGGATCCTACAATGAGCAGTTCTTC.

The chain couples TRBV11-3 to TRBJ2-7, with TRBD2 identical over 8 bases. This CDR3 has 13 amino acids. The ends lost 4 bases at V and 3 bases at J; junction bases unmatched: 2. Germline V gives CDR1 SGHNT, CDR2 YENEEA. CDR3 amino acids: CASSSGLGYEQYF. The CDR3 nucleotides are TGTGCCAGCAGCTCGGGACTAGGCTACGAGCAGTACTTC.

This chain joins TRBV5-1 and TRBJ2-1, with TRBD2 identical over 9 bases. The junction had 3 bases not matched to a gene; V was cut back by 0 bases and J by 5 bases. This CDR3 is built from 15 residues. Per the germline V gene, CDR1 is SGHRS and CDR2 is YFSETQ. The CDR3 reads CASSLGLAENNEQFF. Here the CDR3 DNA reads TGCGCCAGCAGCTTGGGACTAGCGGAAAACAATGAGCAGTTCTTC. The full variable domain, in which reference TRBV5-1 and TRBJ2-1 provide the parts outside the CDR3, is KAGVTQTPRYLIKTRGQQVTLSCSPISGHRSVSWYQQTPGQGLQFLFEYFSETQRNKGNFPGRFSGRQFSNSRSEMNVSTLELGDSALYLCASSLGLAENNEQFFGPGTRLTVL.

J is TRBJ2-7 and V is TRBV10-2, with D perhaps TRBD2 (5 bases). This CDR3 comprises 12 residues. CDR1 and CDR2 from the germline V gene are WSHSY and SAAADI. Trimming cost V 6 bases and J 2 bases, with 8 bases left between them. The CDR3 bases are TGCGCCAGCAGGGAGGTCCCCTACGAGCAGTACTTC. This sequence encodes CASREVPYEQYF.

V gene TRBV5-4 combines with J gene TRBJ2-7; perhaps TRBD1 as D (6 bases). With 2 bases removed from V and 2 bases from J, the gap between germline ends came to 14 bases. Germline assignment: CDR1 SGHNT and CDR2 YYREEE (reference sequence). The CDR3 sequence is 15 residues long. This chain's CDR3 is CASSLRTANPYEQYF. DNA for the CDR3: TGTGCCAGCAGCTTACGGACAGCTAATCCCTACGAGCAGTACTTC. Complete variable domain (other parts from reference TRBV5-4 and TRBJ2-7): ETGVTQSPTHLIKTRGQQVTLRCSSQSGHNTVSWYQQALGQGPQFIFQYYREEENGRGNFPPRFSGLQFPNYSSELNVNALELDDSALYLCASSLRTANPYEQYFGPGTRLTVT.

The chain is built from TRBV7-8 and TRBJ1-5; 7 bases are shared with TRBD1. V shed 5 bases, J shed 6 bases, and the junction held 7 bases outside the gene matches. The CDR3 contains 14 residues. Germline V gene lookup returns CDR1 SGHVS and CDR2 FQNEAQ. This chain's CDR3 is CASSQGGNGQPQHF. DNA of the CDR3: TGTGCCAGCAGCCAGGGGGGGAACGGTCAGCCCCAGCATTTT.